This TCR beta chain was found in a study of T cell responses to AZD1222 COVID-19 vaccine. Overall study findings and caveats: Recipients of two AZD1222 doses showed rising Spike-specific TCR breadth and depth. Donors were mostly white British, more females; clonal diversity possibly underestimated. Only a handful of AZD1222 recipients tested seropositive at baseline.

In regard to this clone: No antigen is known for it.

Pooled together were second doses at about 4 or about 12 weeks. Only in-frame clones appear in the TCRdb table, and some are missing; sequencing was by immunoSEQ multiplex PCR. The sample contains about 140,000 clones, roughly 90% of which appear only once. J was trimmed by 9 bases and V by 5 bases; bases with no gene match: 14. CDR1 MDHEN and CDR2 SYDVKM come from the germline V gene. This CDR3 region has 17 residues. The J gene is TRBJ2-1, the V gene TRBV28, with 12 bases identical to TRBD2. The clonotype originates from an adult who received the AZD1222 COVID-19 vaccine. The sample was peripheral blood, taken 28 days after the second AZD1222 dose. The CDR3 sequence is CASSPQSLAGGPGEQFF. The DNA of the CDR3 is TGTGCCAGCAGTCCCCAAAGTCTAGCGGGAGGGCCGGGTGAGCAGTTCTTC.